The next 28 T cell receptor beta chains were all read from a single sample in a study of blood T cell repertoires in COVID-19. Libraries were prepared by immunoSEQ multiplex PCR; TCRdb keeps only in-frame clonotypes and omits some of them. The table includes a few hundred thousand clones, about 87% detected once. The sample was peripheral blood. All receptors derive from a human donor in a cohort sampled during active COVID-19.

V usage is TRBV11-1 and J usage is TRBJ2-3, with 7 bases lining up with TRBD2. The trim removed 3 bases at V and 5 bases at J, leaving 11 bases unmatched. CDR3 length: 16 residues. Germline assignment: CDR1 SGHAT and CDR2 FQDESV (reference sequence). The CDR3 spells CASSFFIPGGGDTQYF. CDR3 DNA: TGTGCCAGCAGCTTTTTCATCCCGGGAGGAGGAGATACGCAGTATTTT. Full variable domain (rest looked up from reference TRBV11-1 and TRBJ2-3): EAEVAQSPRYKITEKSQAVAFWCDPISGHATLYWYRQILGQGPELLVQFQDESVVDDSQLPKDRFSAERLKGVDSTLKIQPAELGDSAMYLCASSFFIPGGGDTQYFGPGTRLTVL.

The chain couples TRBV9 to TRBJ2-2; D may be TRBD2 (6 bases). V lost 0 bases, J lost 1 base, and 13 bases lay in between. CDR3 size: 17 residues. Looked up from germline, CDR1 is SGDLS and CDR2 is YYNGEE. The CDR3 DNA reads TGTGCCAGCAGCGTAGCCTCGCTAGCGAGGAACACCGGGGAGCTGTTTTTT. Encoded protein: CASSVASLARNTGELFF.

This rearrangement joins TRBV9 to TRBJ2-7; 10 positions agree with TRBD1. Germline V gene lookup returns CDR1 SGDLS and CDR2 YYNGEE. The CDR3 has 14 amino acids. V gave up 4 bases and J gave up 5 bases; unmatched junction bases: 6. The CDR3 is CASSSGQGMHEQYF. CDR3 DNA sequence: TGTGCCAGCAGCTCGGGACAGGGGATGCACGAGCAGTACTTC.

The chain is built from TRBV3-1 (or the pseudogene TRBV3-2) and TRBJ1-6, with D possibly TRBD1 on 5 matching bases. Germline V gives CDR1 LGHDT, CDR2 YNNKEL (reference sequence). The V and J ends lost 3 bases and 1 base respectively, with 7 bases between them. This CDR3 spans 15 amino acids. The CDR3, as DNA: TGTGCCAGCAGCCAGGGGCGATCCTATAATTCACCCCTCCACTTT. Amino acid sequence: CASSQGRSYNSPLHF.

The chain carries TRBV7-2 and TRBJ2-5, with 7 nucleotides matching TRBD1. The ends lost 5 bases at V and 2 bases at J; junction bases unmatched: 11. The CDR3 has 16 residues. CDR1 is SGHTA and CDR2 is FQGNSA in the germline V gene. Written as DNA, the CDR3 is TGTGCCAGCAGCCCCAACAGGGGATTGGGGCAAGAGACCCAGTACTTC. It is translated as CASSPNRGLGQETQYF.

CDR3 region: CASSLAGATDEQFF. The CDR3 DNA reads as TGTGCCAGCAGCTTAGCGGGAGCCACCGATGAGCAGTTCTTC. The chain links TRBV7-9 to TRBJ2-1, with a tentative D call TRBD2 (5 bases). Trimming removed 0 bases from V and 8 bases from J, with 11 bases in between. Germline loops: CDR1 SEHNR, CDR2 FQNEAQ (reference sequence). The CDR3 runs 14 residues.

This clone was counted at least ten times. In the same sample, other DNA sequences code for this CDR3. The rearrangement joins TRBV7-9 to TRBJ1-1; D may be TRBD1 (6 bases). The CDR3 length is 13 residues. From germline, CDR1 is SEHNR and CDR2 FQNEAQ (reference sequence). The germline V and J ends were trimmed by 4 bases and 4 bases, with 10 bases remaining between them. CDR3 loop: CASSSRGPTEAFF. CDR3 DNA: TGTGCCAGCAGCTCCAGGGGTCCCACTGAAGCTTTCTTT.

The chain recombines TRBV29-1 with TRBJ2-7, with D perhaps matching TRBD2 (5 bases). Germline lookup yields CDR1 SQVTM and CDR2 ANQGSEA. V lost 7 bases and J 5 bases, leaving 15 bases between the germline ends. The CDR3 consists of 12 residues. CDR3 sequence reads: CSAGSGLDEQYF. The DNA of the CDR3 is TGCAGCGCTGGATCGGGGTTGGACGAGCAGTACTTC.

This chain links TRBV5-1 with TRBJ1-3; D ambiguous. Germline V CDR1 and CDR2: SGHRS, YFSETQ. Trimming shortened V by 0 bases and J by 0 bases, and 7 bases separated the two germline ends. CDR3 size: 15 residues. CDR3 nucleotide sequence: TGCGCCAGCAGCTTGGGTGTTTACTCTGGAAACACCATATATTTT. It is translated as CASSLGVYSGNTIYF.

The rearrangement links TRBV2 to TRBJ1-2; 8 positions agree with TRBD1. CDR3 size: 13 residues. Per germline, CDR1 SNHLY and CDR2 FYNNEI. The ends lost 6 bases at V and 8 bases at J; junction bases unmatched: 8. The CDR3 region is CASREDRERGYTF. The CDR3 nucleotides are TGTGCCAGCAGGGAGGACAGGGAAAGGGGCTACACCTTC.

J is TRBJ1-6 and V is TRBV18, with D perhaps matching TRBD1 (6 bases). Trimming removed 4 bases from V and 7 bases from J, with 14 bases in between. The CDR3 has 15 amino acids. The germline CDR1 and CDR2 sequences are KGHSH and LQKENI. Here the CDR3 reads CASSLRQDNNSPLHF. The CDR3 DNA is TGTGCCAGCTCACTGCGACAGGATAACAATTCACCCCTCCACTTT. Variable domain in full (rest from reference TRBV18 and TRBJ1-6): NAGVMQNPRHLVRRRGQEARLRCSPMKGHSHVYWYRQLPEEGLKFMVYLQKENIIDESGMPKERFSAEFPKEGPSILRIQQVVRGDSAAYFCASSLRQDNNSPLHFGNGTRLTVT.

The V call is TRBV13, the J call TRBJ2-4, with 7 bases that match TRBD2. The CDR3 consists of 16 residues. Germline lookup yields CDR1 PRHDT and CDR2 FYEKMQ (reference sequence). V trimming: 5 bases; J trimming: 3 bases; junction bases outside the gene matches: 10. In DNA, the CDR3 is TGTGCCAGCAGCGTCGAGGGCTGGGGGGGCAAAAACATTCAGTACTTC. Translating gives CASSVEGWGGKNIQYF.

This clone was detected once. V usage is TRBV2 and J usage is TRBJ1-2; 8 bases are a match to TRBD1. The CDR3 covers 14 residues. In germline, CDR1 is SNHLY, CDR2 FYNNEI. V lost 6 bases, J lost 4 bases, and 7 bases stayed unmatched. The CDR3 protein is CASSLGQGGYGYTF. Written as DNA, the CDR3 is TGTGCCAGCAGCCTTGGACAGGGAGGCTATGGCTACACCTTC. Combining the CDR3 with reference TRBV2 and TRBJ1-2 gives the whole variable domain EPEVTQTPSHQVTQMGQEVILRCVPISNHLYFYWYRQILGQKVEFLVSFYNNEISEKSEIFDDQFSVERPDGSNFTLKIRSTKLEDSAMYFCASSLGQGGYGYTFGSGTRLTVV.

This rearrangement joins TRBV2 to TRBJ1-3; no reliable D call. V lost 2 bases and J 0 bases, leaving 17 bases between the germline ends. CDR1 is SNHLY, CDR2 FYNNEI, per germline. The CDR3 contains 18 residues. The CDR3 is CASSERLITGSSGNTIYF. CDR3 nucleotides: TGTGCCAGCAGTGAAAGATTAATCACGGGGAGCTCTGGAAACACCATATATTTT.

This clone came up once. The V and J genes are TRBV2 and TRBJ2-1; 12 bases agree with TRBD1. J lost 6 bases, V lost 8 bases, and 2 bases had no gene match. The length of the CDR3 is 13 residues. Germline V lookup: CDR1 SNHLY, CDR2 FYNNEI. This CDR3 is CASWDRGLNEQFF. The CDR3 bases are TGTGCCAGCTGGGACAGGGGGCTCAATGAGCAGTTCTTC.

The chain is built from TRBV30 and TRBJ1-1; tentatively, D is TRBD1 (6 bases). The CDR3 has 13 amino acids. The V end lost 3 bases, the J end lost 3 bases, and 11 bases lay between the germline ends. Germline V gene data show CDR1 as GTSNPN and CDR2 as SVGIG (reference sequence). CDR3 nucleotide sequence: TGTGCCTGGAGATGGGCAGGGGACACTGAAGCTTTCTTT. It translates to CAWRWAGDTEAFF.

This clone was found a few times. The chain has TRBV2 and TRBJ1-5, with 7 bases aligning to TRBD1. Losses at the gene ends were 5 bases for V and 5 bases for J; bases not matched to a gene: 6. The CDR3 length is 14 residues. CDR1 and CDR2 (germline): SNHLY, FYNNEI. The CDR3 sequence is CASSQRQGHQPQHF. The DNA of the CDR3 is TGTGCCAGCAGTCAAAGACAGGGACATCAGCCCCAGCATTTT.

The J gene is TRBJ2-1, the V gene TRBV9; 7 bases line up with TRBD2. The CDR3 loop spans 13 amino acids. CDR1 and CDR2 (germline): SGDLS, YYNGEE. V lost 5 bases to trimming and J lost 3 bases; unmatched junction nucleotides: 2. The CDR3 region has the DNA TGTGCCAGCAGGAGCGGGGACTACAATGAGCAGTTCTTC. Its translation is CASRSGDYNEQFF.

The chain recombines TRBV4-2 with TRBJ2-7, with a tentative D call TRBD2 (6 bases). CDR1 is LGHNA and CDR2 is YNFKEQ in the germline V gene. The CDR3 length is 16 residues. Trimming took 3 bases from V and 2 from J, leaving 17 bases between them. The CDR3 DNA reads TGTGCCAGCAGCCAGAGGGGCGGCCCGGGGGCCTACGAGCAGTACTTC. Residues: CASSQRGGPGAYEQYF.

The chain is built from TRBV7-9 and TRBJ2-7; weak D call: TRBD1 (6 bases). CDR1 and CDR2 from the germline V gene are SEHNR and FQNEAQ (reference sequence). The length of the CDR3 is 16 residues. V lost 1 base and J 4 bases, leaving 17 bases between the germline ends. DNA of the CDR3: TGTGCCAGCAGCTTAGTCGGCAGGGGTGGATTTTACGAGCAGTACTTC. Translating gives CASSLVGRGGFYEQYF.

The J gene is TRBJ1-4, the V gene TRBV6-1; TRBD1 agrees at 7 bases. This CDR3 spans 15 amino acids. CDR1 and CDR2 from the germline V gene are MNHNS and SASEGT. The ends lost 2 bases at V and 4 bases at J; junction bases unmatched: 4. The CDR3 sequence is CASSERGQYNEKLFF. CDR3 in DNA: TGTGCCAGCAGTGAAAGGGGGCAGTATAATGAAAAACTGTTTTTT.

This CDR3 is CASSGQTNTEAFF. The CDR3 bases are TGTGCCAGCAGCGGTCAGACAAACACTGAAGCTTTCTTT. The chain couples TRBV9 to TRBJ1-1; no firm D call. CDR3 size: 13 residues. CDR1 SGDLS and CDR2 YYNGEE come from the germline V gene. Trimming took off 3 bases at V and 2 bases at J, with 8 bases between the two ends. The variable domain in full, with the rest retrieved from reference TRBV9 and TRBJ1-1, is DSGVTQTPKHLITATGQRVTLRCSPRSGDLSVYWYQQSLDQGLQFLIQYYNGEERAKGNILERFSAQQFPDLHSELNLSSLELGDSALYFCASSGQTNTEAFFGQGTRLTVV.

The gene calls are TRBV3-1 (or the pseudogene TRBV3-2) and TRBJ2-1; 7 bases align to TRBD2. With V trimmed by 6 bases and J by 5 bases, 4 bases remained unmatched. Germline V gene data show CDR1 as LGHDT and CDR2 as YNNKEL (reference sequence). This CDR3 is 13 amino acids long. CDR3 DNA sequence: TGTGCCAGCAGGAGGGCGGGAGACAATGAGCAGTTCTTC. It specifies CASRRAGDNEQFF.

This CDR3 is CAISYGTASGNTIYF. CDR3 in DNA: TGTGCCATCAGTTACGGGACAGCATCTGGAAACACCATATATTTT. The rearrangement uses TRBV10-3 and TRBJ1-3, with 7 bases that match TRBD1. With V trimmed by 5 bases and J by 1 base, 5 bases remained unmatched. The CDR3 loop spans 15 amino acids. From germline, CDR1 is ENHRY and CDR2 SYGVKD.

This clone is a singleton in its sample. The rearrangement joins TRBV2 to TRBJ2-3, with D tentatively TRBD2 (5 bases). The germline V and J ends were trimmed by 2 bases and 5 bases, with 11 bases remaining between them. This CDR3 comprises 14 residues. Germline CDR1 is SNHLY and CDR2 is FYNNEI. The CDR3 bases are TGTGCCAGCAGTGAATTCCGTCGGGGAGATACGCAGTATTTT. This gives the protein CASSEFRRGDTQYF.

The chain is built from TRBV6-6 and TRBJ1-5; unclear D gene. Germline CDR1 is MNHNY and CDR2 is SVGAGI (reference sequence). The length of the CDR3 is 13 residues. Deletions cut 2 bases from V and 1 base from J, with 3 bases between. The CDR3 DNA reads as TGTGCCAGCAGTTACCTGAGCAATCAGCCCCAGCATTTT. Its translation is CASSYLSNQPQHF.

As to this clone: Relative to the germline gene, one junction end is altered; a read error may explain this. This chain links TRBV13 with TRBJ2-2, with TRBD2 matching over 10 bases. CDR3 length equals 16 residues. Germline V gene data show CDR1 as PRHDT and CDR2 as FYEKMQ (reference sequence). The CDR3 reads CASSFGLAANTGELFF. The CDR3 DNA reads TGTGCCAGCAGTTTTGGACTAGCGGCCAACACCGGAGAGCTGTTTTTT.

This clone was counted a few times. This rearrangement joins TRBV5-1 to TRBJ2-1, with TRBD1 as a possible D gene (7 bases). Trimming removed 1 base at V and 8 bases at J, with 13 bases between. Per the germline V gene, CDR1 is SGHRS and CDR2 is YFSETQ. The CDR3 is 14 amino acids. The CDR3 loop is CASSLRQGGDEQFF. CDR3 DNA sequence: TGCGCCAGCAGCTTGAGGCAGGGGGGTGATGAGCAGTTCTTC.